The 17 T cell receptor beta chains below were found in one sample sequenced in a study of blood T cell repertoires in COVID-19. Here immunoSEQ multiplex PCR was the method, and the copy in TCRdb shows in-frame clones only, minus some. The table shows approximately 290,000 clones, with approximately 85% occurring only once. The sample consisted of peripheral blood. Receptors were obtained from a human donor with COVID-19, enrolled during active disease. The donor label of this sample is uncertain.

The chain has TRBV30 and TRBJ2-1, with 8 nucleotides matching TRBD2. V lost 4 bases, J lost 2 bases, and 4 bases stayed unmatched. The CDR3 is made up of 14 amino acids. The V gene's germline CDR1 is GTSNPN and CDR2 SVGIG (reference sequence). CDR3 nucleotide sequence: TGTGCCTGGACGGGGCGGGAGGCCTACAATGAGCAGTTCTTC. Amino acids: CAWTGREAYNEQFF.

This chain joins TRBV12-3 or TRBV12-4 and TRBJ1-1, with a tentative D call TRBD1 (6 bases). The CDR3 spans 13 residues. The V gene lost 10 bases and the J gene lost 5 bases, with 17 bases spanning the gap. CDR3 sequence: CATRRGRWTEAFF. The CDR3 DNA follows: TGTGCCACCAGGCGGGGGCGGTGGACTGAAGCTTTCTTT.

In DNA form, the CDR3 reads TGTGCCAGCAGTCAACCGGGACAGTCCTATGGCTACACCTTC. Translating it yields CASSQPGQSYGYTF. The chain recombines TRBV27 with TRBJ1-2; 7 nucleotides align to TRBD1. The CDR3 is 14 residues long. V shed 5 bases, J shed 4 bases, and the junction held 7 bases outside the gene matches. Germline CDR1 and CDR2: MNHEY and SMNVEV (reference sequence).

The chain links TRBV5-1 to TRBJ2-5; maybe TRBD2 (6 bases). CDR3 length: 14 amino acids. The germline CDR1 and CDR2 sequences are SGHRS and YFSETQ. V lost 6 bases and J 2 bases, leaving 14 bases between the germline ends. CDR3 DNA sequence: TGCGCCAGCACCTCAAACGCGGGACAAGAGACCCAGTACTTC. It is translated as CASTSNAGQETQYF.

The CDR3 spells CASSPFRGNTDTQYF. For the CDR3, the DNA is TGTGCCAGCAGTCCCTTCCGGGGGAACACAGATACGCAGTATTTT. V is TRBV27 and J is TRBJ2-3, with TRBD2 as a possible D gene (6 bases). Trimming cost V 5 bases and J 2 bases, with 14 bases left between them. The CDR3 contains 15 residues. Germline V CDR1 and CDR2: MNHEY, SMNVEV (reference sequence).

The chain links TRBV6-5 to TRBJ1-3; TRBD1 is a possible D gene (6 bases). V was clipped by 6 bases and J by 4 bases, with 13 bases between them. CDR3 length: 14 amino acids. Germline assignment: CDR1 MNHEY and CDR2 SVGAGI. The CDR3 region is CASRQTGMGNTIYF. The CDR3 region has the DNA TGTGCCAGCAGACAAACAGGGATGGGAAACACCATATATTTT.

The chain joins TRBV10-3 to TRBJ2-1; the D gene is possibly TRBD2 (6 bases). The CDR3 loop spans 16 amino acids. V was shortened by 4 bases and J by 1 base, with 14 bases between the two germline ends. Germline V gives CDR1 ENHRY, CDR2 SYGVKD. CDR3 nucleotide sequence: TGTGCCATCAGTGGCGGGACTCCACCTTCCTACAATGAGCAGTTCTTC. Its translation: CAISGGTPPSYNEQFF.

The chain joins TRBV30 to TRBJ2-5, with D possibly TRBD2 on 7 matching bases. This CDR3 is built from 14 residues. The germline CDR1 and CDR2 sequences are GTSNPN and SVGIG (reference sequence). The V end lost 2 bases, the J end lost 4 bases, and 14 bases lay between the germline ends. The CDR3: CAWSRGGGAETQYF. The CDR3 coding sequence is TGTGCCTGGAGTCGGGGAGGGGGGGCAGAGACCCAGTACTTC. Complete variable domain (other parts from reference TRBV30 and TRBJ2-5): SQTIHQWPATLVQPVGSPLSLECTVEGTSNPNLYWYRQAAGRGLQLLFYSVGIGQISSEVPQNLSASRPQDRQFILSSKKLLLSDSGFYLCAWSRGGGAETQYFGPGTRLLVL.

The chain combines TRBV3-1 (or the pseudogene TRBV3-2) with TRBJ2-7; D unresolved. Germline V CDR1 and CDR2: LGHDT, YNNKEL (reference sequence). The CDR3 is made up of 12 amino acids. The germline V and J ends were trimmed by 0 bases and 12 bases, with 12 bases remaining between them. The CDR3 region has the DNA TGTGCCAGCAGCCAAGATGTAGGCAGGTGGTACTTC. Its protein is CASSQDVGRWYF.

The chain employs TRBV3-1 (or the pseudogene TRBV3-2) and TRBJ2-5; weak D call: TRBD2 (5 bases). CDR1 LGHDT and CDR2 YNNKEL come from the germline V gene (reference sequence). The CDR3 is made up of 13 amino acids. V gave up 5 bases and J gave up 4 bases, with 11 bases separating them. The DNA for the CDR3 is TGTGCCAGCAGCTTCCCGGGGAGAGAGACCCAGTACTTC. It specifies CASSFPGRETQYF.

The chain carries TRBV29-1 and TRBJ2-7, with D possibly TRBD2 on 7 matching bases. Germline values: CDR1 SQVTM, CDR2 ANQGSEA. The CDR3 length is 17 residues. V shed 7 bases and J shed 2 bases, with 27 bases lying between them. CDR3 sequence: CSARGGTREIPPYEQYF. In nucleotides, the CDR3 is TGCAGCGCGAGGGGGGGGACGCGGGAGATCCCTCCCTACGAGCAGTACTTC.

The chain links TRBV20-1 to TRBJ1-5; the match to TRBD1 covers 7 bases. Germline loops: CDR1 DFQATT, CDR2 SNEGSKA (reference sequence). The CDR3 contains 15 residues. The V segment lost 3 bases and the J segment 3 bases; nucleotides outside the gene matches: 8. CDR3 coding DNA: TGCAGTGCTAGTTCCTCGACAGGGTCCAATCAGCCCCAGCATTTT. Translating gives CSASSSTGSNQPQHF.

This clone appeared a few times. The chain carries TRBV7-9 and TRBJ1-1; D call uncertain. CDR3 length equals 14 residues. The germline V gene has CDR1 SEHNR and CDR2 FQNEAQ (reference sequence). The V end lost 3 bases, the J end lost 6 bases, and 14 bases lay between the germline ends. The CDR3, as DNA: TGTGCCAGCAGCTTCCAAAGGTTCGGGTCTGAAGCTTTCTTT. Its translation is CASSFQRFGSEAFF.

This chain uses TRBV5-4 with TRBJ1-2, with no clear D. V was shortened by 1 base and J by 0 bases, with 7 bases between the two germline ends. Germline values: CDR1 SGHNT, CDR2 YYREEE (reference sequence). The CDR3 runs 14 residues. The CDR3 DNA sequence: TGTGCCAGCAGCTTGAGCCTCGCTAACTATGGCTACACCTTC. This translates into CASSLSLANYGYTF.

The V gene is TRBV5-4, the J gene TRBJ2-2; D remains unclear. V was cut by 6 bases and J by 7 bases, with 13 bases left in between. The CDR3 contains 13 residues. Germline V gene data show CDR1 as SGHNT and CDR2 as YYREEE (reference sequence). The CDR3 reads CASNQNSDGELFF. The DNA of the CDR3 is TGTGCCAGCAACCAAAACTCCGACGGGGAGCTGTTTTTT.

DNA of the CDR3: TGTGCCATCAGTGGGACAGGTTGGGGATCTGGGGCCAACGTCCTGACTTTC. The encoded protein is CAISGTGWGSGANVLTF. The gene calls are TRBV10-3 and TRBJ2-6, with 7 bases fitting TRBD1. The V gene end was trimmed by 4 bases and the J gene end by 1 base; junction bases not matched to a gene: 7. Germline CDR1 reads ENHRY; CDR2 reads SYGVKD. The CDR3 sequence is 17 residues long.

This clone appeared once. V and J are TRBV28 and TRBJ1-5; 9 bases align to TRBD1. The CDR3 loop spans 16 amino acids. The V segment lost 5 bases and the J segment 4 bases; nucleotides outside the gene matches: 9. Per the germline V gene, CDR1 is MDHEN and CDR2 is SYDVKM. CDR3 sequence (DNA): TGTGCCAGCAGTATCACAGGGGGCGACGGGAATCAGCCCCAGCATTTT. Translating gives CASSITGGDGNQPQHF. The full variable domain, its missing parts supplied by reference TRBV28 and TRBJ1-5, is DVKVTQSSRYLVKRTGEKVFLECVQDMDHENMFWYRQDPGLGLRLIYFSYDVKMKEKGDIPEGYSVSREKKERFSLILESASTNQTSMYLCASSITGGDGNQPQHFGDGTRLSIL.